This is a list of T cell receptor beta chains from one sample in a study of neurological immune-mediated disorders. TCRdb used MiXCR to reprocess the 5' RACE reads, holding one entry per CDR3 protein. The sample contains approximately 82,000 distinct CDR3 sequences, 13% of which appear only once. The specimen was PBMCs. Source of these receptors: a female donor with HTLV-1-associated myelopathy (HAM/TSP). CDR3s include the opening cysteine and the closing phenylalanine or tryptophan. D genes are given only for firm matches. Only part of the rows carry a size: once, few, many, or a class if the clone is expanded.

j_call v_call clone_size d_call cdr3_nt cdr3_aa
TRBJ2-4 TRBV15 NA NA TGTGTCACCAGCAGGGGAGGTGAAGTAGCCAAAAACATTCAGTACTTC CVTSRGGEVAKNIQYF
TRBJ2-5 TRBV7-9 many TRBD2 TGTGCCAGCAGCTTACCGGGACTAGCAGTCGAGACCCAGTACTTC CASSLPGLAVETQYF
TRBJ1-1 TRBV5-1 NA NA TGCGCCAGCAGCGTTCGGGCGAGCATGAACCATGAAGCTTTCTTT CASSVRASMNHEAFF
TRBJ2-3 TRBV10-3 NA TRBD2 TGTGCCATCAGTGTTAGCGGGGGGCGCACAGATACGCAGTATTTT CAISVSGGRTDTQYF
TRBJ2-7 TRBV6-2/TRBV6-3 few NA TGTGCCAGCAGTTACTTTTACGAGCAGTACTTC CASSYFYEQYF
TRBJ2-5 TRBV18 many TRBD1 TGTGCCAGCTCACAAGCCGGGACAGGGTTTCTAGAGACCCAGTACTTC CASSQAGTGFLETQYF
TRBJ2-3 TRBV7-2 medium-sized TRBD2 TGTGCCAGCAGCCCCGGGGGGGTTTCTGCAGATACGCAGTATTTT CASSPGGVSADTQYF
TRBJ2-7 TRBV7-9 many TRBD2 TGTGCCAGCAGCTTAGCCCGAGCGGGGGGGCAAGAGCAGTACTTC CASSLARAGGQEQYF
TRBJ1-6 TRBV7-3 many NA TGTGCCAGCAGCTTAAACCGGGGAGGGAATTCACCCCTCCACTTT CASSLNRGGNSPLHF
TRBJ1-1 TRBV5-1 NA NA TGCGCCAGCACGGCTCTAGGGAGATCTGAAGCTTTCTTT CASTALGRSEAFF
TRBJ2-3 TRBV5-1 many NA TGCGCCAGCAGCTCGGGAAGCCAAAACACAGATACGCAGTATTTT CASSSGSQNTDTQYF
TRBJ2-7 TRBV20-1 NA TRBD1 TGCAGTGCTCGCCCCGGGACAGCATCCTACGAGCAGTACTTC CSARPGTASYEQYF
TRBJ1-2 TRBV19 few NA TGTGCCAGTAGTAAAAGCCCGGACAGTCATTCATTC CASSKSPDSHSF
TRBJ2-7 TRBV18 many NA TGTGCCAGCTCACCGATAATAGGGGATGAGCAGTACTTC CASSPIIGDEQYF
TRBJ2-1 TRBV7-2 many TRBD2 TGTGCCAGCAGCTCGGCTAGCGGGGGGGCCGTAAGAAATGAGCAGTTCTTC CASSSASGGAVRNEQFF
TRBJ1-1 TRBV10-3 many NA TGTGCCATCAGCTACTCCGGGAACACTGAAGCTTTCTTT CAISYSGNTEAFF
TRBJ2-1 TRBV20-1 many TRBD1 TGCAGTGCTCTATCCGGGACAGGGGCCTACAATGAGCAGTTCTTC CSALSGTGAYNEQFF
TRBJ1-5 TRBV6-6 many NA TGTGCCAGCAGTTATAAGGAAGGATGGAGCAATCAGCCCCAGCATTTT CASSYKEGWSNQPQHF
TRBJ2-3 TRBV9 many NA TGTGCCAGCAGCGTGACGGGGACTGAGACAGATACGCAGTATTTT CASSVTGTETDTQYF
TRBJ1-3 TRBV20-1 medium-sized NA TGCAGTGCTATGGGCCGCTCTGGAAACACCATATATTTT CSAMGRSGNTIYF